The source of this TCR beta chain is a study of blood T cell repertoires in COVID-19. Across the whole study: Specimens from acute and convalescent COVID-19 originated in the United States, Italy and Spain. From T cells, B-cell-depleted T cells, or PBMCs came the material, which was cDNA or gDNA.

This CDR3 is built from 17 residues. In the original workflow: Nucleated cell number was recorded as an estimate derived from reference gene primer amplification. Produced via immunoSEQ multiplex PCR; TCRdb's table is partial and in-frame only. The V and J calls and clone size were taken over from that table, and D and trimming were inferred from the DNA. In the table there are around 180,000 clones, around 82% of which are singletons. This clone was counted only a few times. The rearrangement joins TRBV21-1 to TRBJ1-5; the table's D call, TRBD1, has no DNA check behind it. TRBV21-1 is termed a pseudogene. Sequencing used peripheral blood. The source is an elderly woman with active or convalescent COVID-19. The CDR3 DNA is TGTGCCAGCAGCAAGCCCCACAGGGGGGAGGGCAATCAGCCCCAGCATTTT. This sequence encodes CASSKPHRGEGNQPQHF.